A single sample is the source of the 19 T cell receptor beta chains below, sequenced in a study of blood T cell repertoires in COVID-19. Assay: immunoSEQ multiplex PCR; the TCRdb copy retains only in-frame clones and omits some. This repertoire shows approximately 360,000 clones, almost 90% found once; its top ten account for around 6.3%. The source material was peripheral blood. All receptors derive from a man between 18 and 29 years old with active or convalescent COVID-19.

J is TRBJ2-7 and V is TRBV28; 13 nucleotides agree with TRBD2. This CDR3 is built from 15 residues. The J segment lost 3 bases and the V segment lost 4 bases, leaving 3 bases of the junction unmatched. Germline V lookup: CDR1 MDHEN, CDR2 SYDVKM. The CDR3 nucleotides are TGTGCCAGCAGTTCCTGGACTAGCGGGGGCTACGAGCAGTACTTC. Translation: CASSSWTSGGYEQYF. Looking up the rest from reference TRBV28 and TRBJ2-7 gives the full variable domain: DVKVTQSSRYLVKRTGEKVFLECVQDMDHENMFWYRQDPGLGLRLIYFSYDVKMKEKGDIPEGYSVSREKKERFSLILESASTNQTSMYLCASSSWTSGGYEQYFGPGTRLTVT.

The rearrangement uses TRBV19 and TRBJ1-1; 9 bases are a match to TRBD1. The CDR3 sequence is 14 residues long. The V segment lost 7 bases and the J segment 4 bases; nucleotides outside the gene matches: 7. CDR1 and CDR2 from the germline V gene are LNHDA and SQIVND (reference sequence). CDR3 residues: CASTLQGALTEAFF. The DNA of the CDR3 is TGTGCCAGTACCCTACAGGGGGCCCTCACTGAAGCTTTCTTT.

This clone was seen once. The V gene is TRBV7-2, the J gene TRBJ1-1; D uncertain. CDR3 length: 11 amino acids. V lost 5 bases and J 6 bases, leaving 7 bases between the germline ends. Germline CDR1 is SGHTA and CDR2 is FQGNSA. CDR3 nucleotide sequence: TGTGCCAGCAGCACCGGTCCTGAAGCTTTCTTT. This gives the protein CASSTGPEAFF. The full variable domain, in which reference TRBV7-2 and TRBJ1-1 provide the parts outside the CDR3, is GAGVSQSPSNKVTEKGKDVELRCDPISGHTALYWYRQSLGQGLEFLIYFQGNSAPDKSGLPSDRFSAERTGGSVSTLTIQRTQQEDSAVYLCASSTGPEAFFGQGTRLTVV.

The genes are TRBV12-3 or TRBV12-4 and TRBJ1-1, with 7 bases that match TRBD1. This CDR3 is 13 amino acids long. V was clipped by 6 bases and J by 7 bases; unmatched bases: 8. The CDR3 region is CASSDTGVIEAFF. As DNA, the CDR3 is TGTGCCAGCAGCGATACAGGGGTCATTGAAGCTTTCTTT.

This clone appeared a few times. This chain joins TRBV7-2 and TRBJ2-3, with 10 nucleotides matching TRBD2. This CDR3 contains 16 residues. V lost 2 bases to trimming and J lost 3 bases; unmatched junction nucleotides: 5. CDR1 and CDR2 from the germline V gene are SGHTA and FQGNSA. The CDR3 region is CASSLILAGWTDTQYF. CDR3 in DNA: TGTGCCAGCAGCTTAATACTAGCGGGATGGACAGATACGCAGTATTTT.

This CDR3 reads CASGPAGTGKETQYF. In nucleotides, the CDR3 is TGTGCCAGCGGCCCTGCCGGGACAGGGAAAGAGACCCAGTACTTC. This chain links TRBV2 with TRBJ2-5, with 9 bases lining up with TRBD1. V trimming: 8 bases; J trimming: 3 bases; junction bases outside the gene matches: 10. This CDR3 comprises 15 residues. Germline CDR1 is SNHLY and CDR2 is FYNNEI.

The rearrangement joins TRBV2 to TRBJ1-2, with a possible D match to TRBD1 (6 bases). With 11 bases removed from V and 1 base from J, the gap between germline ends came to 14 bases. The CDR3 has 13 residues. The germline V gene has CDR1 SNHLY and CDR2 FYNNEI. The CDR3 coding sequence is TGTGCCTCTGCCCTGGACAGTAACTATGGCTACACCTTC. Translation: CASALDSNYGYTF.

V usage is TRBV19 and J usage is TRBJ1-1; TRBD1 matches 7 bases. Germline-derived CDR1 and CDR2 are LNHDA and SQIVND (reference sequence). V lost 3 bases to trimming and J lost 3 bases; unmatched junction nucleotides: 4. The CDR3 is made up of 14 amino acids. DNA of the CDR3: TGTGCCAGTAGTATGGAGGGGGCCTACACTGAAGCTTTCTTT. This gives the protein CASSMEGAYTEAFF.

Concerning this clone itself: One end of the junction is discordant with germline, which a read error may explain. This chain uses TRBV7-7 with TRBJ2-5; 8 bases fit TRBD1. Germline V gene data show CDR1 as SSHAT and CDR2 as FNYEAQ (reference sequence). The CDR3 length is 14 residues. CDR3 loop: CASSLGVTGETQYF. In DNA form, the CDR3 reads TGTGCTAGCAGCCTCGGTGTGACAGGGGAAACCCAGTACTTC.

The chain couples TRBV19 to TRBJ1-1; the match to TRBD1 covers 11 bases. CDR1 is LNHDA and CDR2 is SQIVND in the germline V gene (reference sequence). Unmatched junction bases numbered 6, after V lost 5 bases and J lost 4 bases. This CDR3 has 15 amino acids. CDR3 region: CASSLRDRGSTEAFF. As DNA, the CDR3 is TGTGCCAGTAGTCTCCGGGACAGGGGGTCCACTGAAGCTTTCTTT. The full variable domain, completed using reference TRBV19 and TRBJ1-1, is DGGITQSPKYLFRKEGQNVTLSCEQNLNHDAMYWYRQDPGQGLRLIYYSQIVNDFQKGDIAEGYSVSREKKESFPLTVTSAQKNPTAFYLCASSLRDRGSTEAFFGQGTRLTVV.

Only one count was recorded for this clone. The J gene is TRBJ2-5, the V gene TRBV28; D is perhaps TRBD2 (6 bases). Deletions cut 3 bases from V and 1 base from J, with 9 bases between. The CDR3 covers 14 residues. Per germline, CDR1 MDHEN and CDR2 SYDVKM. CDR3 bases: TGTGCCAGCAGTTTGTTGGGGGGCCAAGAGACCCAGTACTTC. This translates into CASSLLGGQETQYF. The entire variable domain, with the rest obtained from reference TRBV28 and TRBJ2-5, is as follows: DVKVTQSSRYLVKRTGEKVFLECVQDMDHENMFWYRQDPGLGLRLIYFSYDVKMKEKGDIPEGYSVSREKKERFSLILESASTNQTSMYLCASSLLGGQETQYFGPGTRLLVL.

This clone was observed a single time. The DNA of the CDR3 is TGTGCCAGCAGTTTGGGCGGGGACTCCTACGAGCAGTACTTC. As protein: CASSLGGDSYEQYF. V and J are TRBV27 and TRBJ2-7; perhaps TRBD2 as D (6 bases). The CDR3 loop spans 14 amino acids. Germline CDR1 is MNHEY and CDR2 is SMNVEV (reference sequence). The V and J ends lost 3 bases and 0 bases respectively, with 9 bases between them.

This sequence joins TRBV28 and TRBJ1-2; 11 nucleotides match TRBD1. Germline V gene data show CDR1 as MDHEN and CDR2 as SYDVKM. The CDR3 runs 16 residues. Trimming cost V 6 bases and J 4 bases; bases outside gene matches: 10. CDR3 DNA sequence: TGTGCCAGCAGATCCGGACAGGGGGCCGGCGGCTATGGCTACACCTTC. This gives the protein CASRSGQGAGGYGYTF.

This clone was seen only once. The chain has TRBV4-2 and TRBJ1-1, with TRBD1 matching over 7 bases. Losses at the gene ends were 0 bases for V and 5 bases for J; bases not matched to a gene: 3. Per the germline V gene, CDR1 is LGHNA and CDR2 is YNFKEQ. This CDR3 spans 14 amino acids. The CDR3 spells CASSQDQTGTEAFF. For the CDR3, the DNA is TGTGCCAGCAGCCAAGACCAGACAGGGACTGAAGCTTTCTTT.

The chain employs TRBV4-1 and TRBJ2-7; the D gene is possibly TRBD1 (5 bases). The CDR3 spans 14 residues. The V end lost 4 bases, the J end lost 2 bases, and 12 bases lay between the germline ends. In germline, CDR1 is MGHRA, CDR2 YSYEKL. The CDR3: CASSLYDSPYEQYF. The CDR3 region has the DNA TGCGCCAGCAGCCTCTACGACAGCCCCTACGAGCAGTACTTC.

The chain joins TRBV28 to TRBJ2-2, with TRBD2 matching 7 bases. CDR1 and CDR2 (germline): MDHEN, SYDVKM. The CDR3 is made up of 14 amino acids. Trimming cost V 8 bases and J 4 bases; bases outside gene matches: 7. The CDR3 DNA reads TGTGCCAGCGGGAGGGAAAGTGGCACCGGGGAGCTGTTTTTT. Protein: CASGRESGTGELFF.

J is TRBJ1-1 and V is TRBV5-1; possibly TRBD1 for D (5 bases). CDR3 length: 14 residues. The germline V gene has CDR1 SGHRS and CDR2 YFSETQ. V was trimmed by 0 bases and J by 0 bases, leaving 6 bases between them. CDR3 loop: CASSLGGLNTEAFF. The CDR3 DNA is TGCGCCAGCAGCTTGGGGGGCTTGAACACTGAAGCTTTCTTT.

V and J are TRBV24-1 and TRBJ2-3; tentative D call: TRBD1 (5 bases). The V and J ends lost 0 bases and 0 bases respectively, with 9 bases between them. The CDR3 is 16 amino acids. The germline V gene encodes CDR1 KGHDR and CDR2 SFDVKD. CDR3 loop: CATSDLWTQSTDTQYF. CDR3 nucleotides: TGTGCCACCAGTGATTTGTGGACACAGAGCACAGATACGCAGTATTTT.

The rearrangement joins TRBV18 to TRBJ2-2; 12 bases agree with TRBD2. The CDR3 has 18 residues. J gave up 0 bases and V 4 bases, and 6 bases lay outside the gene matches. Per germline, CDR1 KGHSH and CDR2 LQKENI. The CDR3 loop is CASSRGLAGLPNTGELFF. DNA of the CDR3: TGTGCCAGCTCACGGGGACTAGCGGGCCTTCCGAACACCGGGGAGCTGTTTTTT.